These 6 T cell receptor beta chains share one sample of origin, sequenced in a study of blood T cell repertoires in COVID-19. Using immunoSEQ multiplex PCR, the repertoire was profiled, and TCRdb retains in-frame clones only, with some absent. The sample contains roughly 330,000 clones, about 87% of which appear only once. Sequences were obtained from PBMCs or T cells enriched from blood (not recorded which). All receptors come from a man aged 25-45 years who had recovered from COVID-19.

V gene TRBV15 combines with J gene TRBJ1-5; 7 positions agree with TRBD1. Looked up from germline, CDR1 is LNHNV and CDR2 is YYDKDF (reference sequence). This CDR3 has 16 amino acids. Trimming took 4 bases from V and 0 from J; bases not matched to a gene: 6. The CDR3 sequence is CATSKTRGYSNQPQHF. In nucleotides, the CDR3 is TGTGCCACCAGCAAAACCAGGGGGTATAGCAATCAGCCCCAGCATTTT. Filled out from reference TRBV15 and TRBJ1-5, the complete variable domain reads DAMVIQNPRYQVTQFGKPVTLSCSQTLNHNVMYWYQQKSSQAPKLLFHYYDKDFNNEADTPDNFQSRRPNTSFCFLDIRSPGLGDTAMYLCATSKTRGYSNQPQHFGDGTRLSIL.

The chain combines TRBV10-1 with TRBJ1-2; D perhaps matches TRBD1 (6 bases). The CDR3 is 16 residues long. The V and J ends lost 3 bases and 4 bases respectively, with 18 bases between them. Germline V gene sequence: CDR1 WNHNN, CDR2 SYGVQD (reference sequence). CDR3 sequence reads: CASSDFDRRLVYGYTF. Written as DNA, the CDR3 is TGCGCCAGCAGTGATTTCGACAGGAGGCTTGTCTATGGCTACACCTTC.

V and J are TRBV12-3 or TRBV12-4 and TRBJ2-5, with 7 bases identical to TRBD1. There are 13 residues in the CDR3. The V and J ends lost 6 bases and 3 bases, in that order; junction bases with no gene match: 4. The CDR3 DNA reads as TGTGCCAGCAGCCGTGGACAGGAAGAGACCCAGTACTTC. Translating gives CASSRGQEETQYF.

V and J are TRBV2 and TRBJ2-1; 12 nucleotides align to TRBD2. With V trimmed by 6 bases and J by 8 bases, 5 bases remained unmatched. The germline CDR1 and CDR2 sequences are SNHLY and FYNNEI. The CDR3 has 14 residues. CDR3 sequence reads: CASSTSGGLDEQFF. The CDR3 DNA reads TGTGCCAGCAGCACTAGCGGGGGGTTGGATGAGCAGTTCTTC.

V is TRBV6-5 and J is TRBJ2-7; tentative D call: TRBD1 (5 bases). This CDR3 is 14 amino acids long. Germline CDR1 and CDR2: MNHEY and SVGAGI. Deletions cut 4 bases from V and 3 bases from J, with 13 bases between. DNA of the CDR3: TGTGCCAGCAGTTCAACCAGGGCTTACTACGAGCAGTACTTC. Translating it yields CASSSTRAYYEQYF.

The chain couples TRBV24-1 to TRBJ2-7, with a possible D match to TRBD2 (6 bases). The germline V and J ends were trimmed by 4 bases and 2 bases, with 17 bases remaining between them. This CDR3 is 16 amino acids long. CDR1 is KGHDR and CDR2 is SFDVKD in the germline V gene. For the CDR3, the DNA is TGTGCCACCAGTGAAGTCACGGGACGGGGGACCTACGAGCAGTACTTC. Protein product: CATSEVTGRGTYEQYF.